This entry lists 26 T cell receptor beta chains sequenced from one sample in a study of T cell clonality in common variable immunodeficiency. Assay: immunoSEQ multiplex PCR; the TCRdb copy retains only in-frame clones and omits some. The specimen gives 35,000 to 50,000 clones without singletons; the ten biggest hold around 2.1%. Specimen: peripheral blood mononuclear cells. The receptors come from a person between 18 and 75 years old in good health.

This clone was recorded many times. The read ends 3 residues early relative to the CDR3; the germline J gene fills the gap. V is TRBV4-2 and J is TRBJ1-5, with D maybe TRBD1 (5 bases). Trimming shortened V by 0 bases and J by 4 bases, and 16 bases separated the two germline ends. From germline, CDR1 is LGHNA and CDR2 YNFKEQ. CDR3 length equals 17 residues. The CDR3 loop is CASSQDSGRQGNQPQHF. The sequenced CDR3 bases are TGTGCCAGCAGCCAAGATAGCGGACGGCAGGGTAATCAGCCC.

This clone has a count of ten or more. The CDR3 is cut off 3 residues early in the read; its end comes from the germline J gene. This chain uses TRBV2 with TRBJ1-5; the match to TRBD1 covers 7 bases. V was pared by 7 bases and J by 0 bases, with 12 bases of the junction left unmatched. Per germline, CDR1 SNHLY and CDR2 FYNNEI. The CDR3 is 17 amino acids. Here the CDR3 reads CASNFGTGTVSNQPQHF. The CDR3 DNA, read in part, is TGTGCCAGCAACTTCGGTACCGGGACAGTTAGCAATCAGCCC.

The table lists this clone with many counts. The CDR3 end is not reached by the read, which stops 3 residues before it; the germline J gene fills it in. The gene calls are TRBV4-2 and TRBJ1-3; D perhaps matches TRBD1 (6 bases). This CDR3 comprises 15 residues. The germline V gene has CDR1 LGHNA and CDR2 YNFKEQ. The CDR3 bases that were read are TGTGCCAGCAGCCCACAGGGAACAAATGTCCGGACC. This sequence encodes CASSPQGTNVRT. The complete CDR3 reads CASSPQGTNVRTIYF.

This clone occurred many times. The sequenced fragment ends 3 residues before the CDR3 boundary, so the rest is inferred from the germline J gene. This chain uses TRBV6-2 or TRBV6-3 with TRBJ2-1; D not resolved. CDR1 and CDR2 (germline): MNHEY, SVGEGT. The CDR3 has 16 residues. Trimming removed 6 bases at V and 2 bases at J, with 17 bases between. The CDR3 bases that were read are TGTGCCAGCAGCCGAAGCGATGAGGAGCCCTACAATGAG. Translation: CASSRSDEEPYNE. The whole CDR3 is CASSRSDEEPYNEQFF.

This clone was found many times. The read halts 3 residues ahead of the CDR3 end, with the missing end drawn from the germline J gene. The rearrangement uses TRBV10-3 and TRBJ1-4; D might be TRBD1 (6 bases). The CDR3 totals 14 residues. Germline V gene sequence: CDR1 ENHRY, CDR2 SYGVKD. Trimming pared 8 bases from V and 3 bases from J, leaving 13 bases between. Incomplete CDR3 DNA: TGTGCCATCGGGAAGACAGGAGCTAATGAAAAA. This translates into CAIGKTGANEK. The whole CDR3 is CAIGKTGANEKLFF.

This clone appeared many times. CDR3 region: CASSLDSRTDTQYF. The covered CDR3 bases are TGTGCCAGCAGCTTAGACTCCCGCACAGATACG. The V and J genes are TRBV7-8 and TRBJ2-3, with D unclear. Read data end 3 residues before the CDR3 end; the end is taken from the germline J gene. The length of the CDR3 is 14 residues. The ends were cut back, 1 base at V and 1 base at J, with 6 bases in the middle. Per the germline V gene, CDR1 is SGHVS and CDR2 is FQNEAQ.

This clone came up many times. The read comes to an end 3 residues before the CDR3 does, leaving the germline J gene to fill in the end. The J gene is TRBJ2-2, the V gene TRBV5-1; tentatively, D is TRBD1 (6 bases). The CDR3 loop spans 15 amino acids. V lost 3 bases, J lost 0 bases, and 9 bases lay in between. Germline assignment: CDR1 SGHRS and CDR2 YFSETQ. Incomplete CDR3 DNA: TGCGCCAGCAGCTCGGACAGTGCGAACACCGGGGAG. It is translated as CASSSDSANTGE. The full CDR3 protein reads CASSSDSANTGELFF. The variable domain in full, with the rest retrieved from reference TRBV5-1 and TRBJ2-2, is KAGVTQTPRYLIKTRGQQVTLSCSPISGHRSVSWYQQTPGQGLQFLFEYFSETQRNKGNFPGRFSGRQFSNSRSEMNVSTLELGDSALYLCASSSDSANTGELFFGEGSRLTVL.

This clone was seen at least ten times. The read terminates 3 residues before the CDR3 end, so the remaining end is supplied by the germline J gene. This rearrangement joins TRBV20-1 to TRBJ1-1, with 7 bases lining up with TRBD1. This CDR3 is 14 amino acids long. V trimming: 5 bases; J trimming: 3 bases; junction bases outside the gene matches: 9. Per germline, CDR1 DFQATT and CDR2 SNEGSKA (reference sequence). The CDR3 loop is CSASHRGGDTEAFF. CDR3 DNA (partial): TGCAGTGCTTCCCACAGGGGAGGGGACACTGAA.

This clone was counted at least ten times. Sequencing ends 3 residues short of the CDR3 end; the germline J gene provides the rest. The gene calls are TRBV30 and TRBJ1-2; TRBD1 matches at 9 bases. CDR1 is GTSNPN, CDR2 SVGIG, per germline (reference sequence). The V segment lost 3 bases and the J segment 4 bases; nucleotides outside the gene matches: 9. The CDR3 is 15 amino acids. CDR3 DNA, as far as it was read: TGTGCCTGGAGAGCAAGGGGGACAGGGCTCTATGGC. Translated: CAWRARGTGLYG. The entire CDR3 reads CAWRARGTGLYGYTF.

This clone showed up many times. The CDR3 end falls 3 residues outside the read, so it is completed with the germline J gene. The V and J genes are TRBV30 and TRBJ1-5; a weak D match, TRBD1 (6 bases). Looked up from germline, CDR1 is GTSNPN and CDR2 is SVGIG (reference sequence). Between the trimmed V and J ends, which lost 6 bases and 0 bases, there was a span of 12 bases. This CDR3 has 14 residues. The sequenced part of the CDR3 DNA is TGTGCCTGTGGGCAGGGGTATAGCAATCAGCCC. This sequence encodes CACGQGYSNQP. The whole CDR3 protein reads CACGQGYSNQPQHF.

This clone was seen many times. The CDR3 end falls 3 residues outside the read, so it is completed with the germline J gene. The rearrangement joins TRBV10-3 to TRBJ2-2; perhaps TRBD1 as D (6 bases). Trimming took 4 bases from V and 2 from J, leaving 14 bases between them. The CDR3 spans 16 residues. The germline CDR1 and CDR2 sequences are ENHRY and SYGVKD. The covered CDR3 bases are TGTGCCATCAGTGGTACAGGGTCCACCAACACCGGGGAG. Amino acids: CAISGTGSTNTGE. In full, the CDR3 is CAISGTGSTNTGELFF.

In this sample, this clone turned up many times. The read comes to an end 3 residues before the CDR3 does, leaving the germline J gene to fill in the end. The rearrangement joins TRBV19 to TRBJ1-1; D not certain. V gave up 2 bases and J gave up 0 bases, with 7 bases separating them. The CDR3 consists of 14 residues. Germline assignment: CDR1 LNHDA and CDR2 SQIVND (reference sequence). CDR3 DNA (partial): TGTGCCAGTAGTATAACAGCAATGAACACTGAA. It translates to CASSITAMNTE. The complete CDR3 reads CASSITAMNTEAFF. The variable domain in full, with the rest retrieved from reference TRBV19 and TRBJ1-1, is DGGITQSPKYLFRKEGQNVTLSCEQNLNHDAMYWYRQDPGQGLRLIYYSQIVNDFQKGDIAEGYSVSREKKESFPLTVTSAQKNPTAFYLCASSITAMNTEAFFGQGTRLTVV.

This clone was seen ten or more times. The read ends 3 residues shy of where the CDR3 ends; the end is completed using the germline J gene. The chain carries TRBV18 and TRBJ2-7; 9 bases are shared with TRBD2. This CDR3 comprises 15 residues. Germline V gives CDR1 KGHSH, CDR2 LQKENI. The J segment lost 4 bases and the V segment lost 3 bases, leaving 7 bases of the junction unmatched. The covered CDR3 bases are TGTGCCAGCTCACCTATGAGCGGGGGGAATTACGAG. Protein product: CASSPMSGGNYE. The full-length CDR3 reads as CASSPMSGGNYEQYF.

In this sample, this clone turned up many times. The read halts 3 residues ahead of the CDR3 end, with the missing end drawn from the germline J gene. J is TRBJ1-6 and V is TRBV6-2 or TRBV6-3; D is possibly TRBD1 (5 bases). With 6 bases removed from V and 0 bases from J, the gap between germline ends came to 15 bases. Germline V lookup: CDR1 MNHEY, CDR2 SVGEGT. This CDR3 contains 17 residues. CDR3 bases read: TGTGCCAGCAGCACCGGACATAAAAGCTCCTATAATTCACCC. Translation gives CASSTGHKSSYNSP. The entire CDR3 is CASSTGHKSSYNSPLHF.

In this sample, this clone turned up many times. With the read ending 3 residues before the CDR3 end, the germline J gene is used to fill in that end. V usage is TRBV29-1 and J usage is TRBJ2-1, with 11 bases lining up with TRBD2. V shed 7 bases and J 4 bases; nucleotides not matched to a gene: 6. Germline CDR1 and CDR2: SQVTM and ANQGSEA. The CDR3 totals 14 residues. The DNA read from the CDR3 is TGCAGCGCTGGCCCTAGCGGGGGGTACAATGAG. It yields the protein CSAGPSGGYNE. Given in full, the CDR3 is CSAGPSGGYNEQFF.

This clone has just a few counts. Compared with germline, one end of the junction differs, possibly owing to a read error. The CDR3 end is not reached by the read, which stops 3 residues before it; the germline J gene fills it in. This rearrangement joins TRBV6-1 to TRBJ2-4; 7 nucleotides align to TRBD1. From germline, CDR1 is MNHNS and CDR2 SASEGT. The CDR3 spans 14 residues. The CDR3 bases that were read are TGTGCCAGCAGGGAAGGGGGCCAAAACTATGGT. It specifies CASREGGQNYG. The whole CDR3 region reads CASREGGQNYGQYF.

This clone appeared many times. With the read ending 3 residues before the CDR3 end, the germline J gene is used to fill in that end. This chain connects TRBV20-1 to TRBJ1-1, with 8 bases that match TRBD1. The CDR3 length is 12 residues. The junction had 3 bases not matched to a gene; V was cut back by 8 bases and J by 1 base. CDR1 DFQATT and CDR2 SNEGSKA come from the germline V gene (reference sequence). Incomplete CDR3 DNA: TGCAGTCCTGGACAGGGGAACACTGAA. This gives the protein CSPGQGNTE. The entire CDR3 sequence reads CSPGQGNTEAFF.

This clone was picked up many times. The CDR3 end falls 3 residues outside the read, so it is completed with the germline J gene. The chain employs TRBV30 and TRBJ2-7, with D possibly TRBD2 on 7 matching bases. CDR3 length: 15 amino acids. V was clipped by 4 bases and J by 2 bases, with 18 bases between them. Germline loops: CDR1 GTSNPN, CDR2 SVGIG (reference sequence). CDR3 residues: CAWTPGGAGAYEQYF. The CDR3 bases that were read are TGTGCCTGGACCCCTGGGGGGGCAGGCGCCTACGAG.

Regarding this clone: The CDR3 end lies 3 residues beyond the end of the read and is filled in from the germline J gene. The chain joins TRBV20-1 to TRBJ1-6; the D gene is possibly TRBD1 (5 bases). The CDR3 consists of 13 residues. Germline V gives CDR1 DFQATT, CDR2 SNEGSKA (reference sequence). Trimming cost V 5 bases and J 4 bases, with 9 bases left between them. The CDR3 is CSAPRQYNSPLHF. The covered CDR3 bases are TGCAGTGCTCCCAGACAGTATAATTCACCC.

This clone was seen ten or more times. The CDR3 extends 3 residues past the end of the read, so its final part is completed from the germline J gene. The gene calls are TRBV7-6 and TRBJ2-3; 9 bases match TRBD2. Germline CDR1 SGHVS, CDR2 FNYEAQ. Trimming removed 1 base from V and 2 bases from J; junction bases left unmatched: 7. The CDR3 extends over 17 amino acids. Partial CDR3 DNA: TGTGCCAGCAGCTTAGTGTCTAGCGGGGACTACACAGATACG. Translated: CASSLVSSGDYTDT. The complete CDR3 protein is CASSLVSSGDYTDTQYF.

This clone was seen many times. The read is 3 residues too short to cover the CDR3 end, so that end is filled in from the germline J gene. The chain carries TRBV20-1 and TRBJ1-4; possible D gene TRBD1, 5 bases. CDR3 length: 13 residues. CDR1 is DFQATT and CDR2 is SNEGSKA in the germline V gene (reference sequence). CDR3 loop: CSARPRVDSPLFF. CDR3 DNA (partial): TGCAGTGCTAGACCCAGGGTAGATTCACCA.

This clone has ten or more counts. With the read ending 3 residues before the CDR3 end, the germline J gene is used to fill in that end. The chain has TRBV6-4 and TRBJ1-3; tentative D call: TRBD1 (6 bases). The germline gives CDR1 MRHNA, CDR2 SNTAGT. V dropped 2 bases and J dropped 4 bases, with 12 bases sitting between them. The CDR3 contains 15 residues. The part of the CDR3 DNA that was read is TGTGCCAGCAGTGACCGGGCAGGGGCCGGAAACACC. Its protein product is CASSDRAGAGNT. The CDR3 in its entirety is CASSDRAGAGNTIYF.

This clone was picked up many times. The read terminates 3 residues ahead of where the CDR3 ends, so the germline J gene completes it. This rearrangement joins TRBV7-9 to TRBJ2-7; D might be TRBD1 (6 bases). This CDR3 spans 14 amino acids. CDR1 SEHNR and CDR2 FQNEAQ come from the germline V gene (reference sequence). Trimming stripped 1 base from V and 6 bases from J, with 13 bases between. The CDR3 here is CASSLDPTGIEQYF. CDR3 DNA (partial): TGTGCCAGCAGCTTAGACCCCACAGGGATCGAG.

A note on this clone: Sequencing ends 3 residues short of the CDR3 end; the germline J gene provides the rest. V usage is TRBV7-3 and J usage is TRBJ1-2; the D is unclear. CDR1 is SGHTA, CDR2 FQGTGA, per germline. The CDR3 spans 12 residues. The CDR3 spells CASRGPNNDYTF. CDR3 bases read: TGTGCCAGCAGGGGCCCCAACAATGAC.

This clone occurred many times. The read ends 3 residues shy of where the CDR3 ends; the end is completed using the germline J gene. The V call is TRBV12-3 or TRBV12-4, the J call TRBJ1-4, with D uncertain. The V and J ends lost 2 bases and 0 bases respectively, with 10 bases between them. The CDR3 consists of 16 residues. The CDR3 protein is CASSLFSVATNEKLFF. CDR3 bases read: TGTGCCAGCAGTTTATTCAGCGTTGCAACTAATGAAAAA.

This clone was detected ten times or more. The CDR3: CASTSPGDWTSGYTF. The CDR3 bases that were read are TGTGCCAGTACCTCACCCGGGGATTGGACCAGTGGC. The gene calls are TRBV19 and TRBJ1-2, with D unresolved. The read finishes 3 residues shy of the CDR3 end, and the germline J gene is used to complete it. CDR1 is LNHDA, CDR2 SQIVND, per germline (reference sequence). V was pared by 7 bases and J by 7 bases, with 22 bases between. The CDR3 length is 15 residues.